This TCR beta chain was documented in a study of PD-1 blockade in classical Hodgkin lymphoma. Per germline, CDR1 MNHEY and CDR2 SVGAGI. The CDR3 loop spans 14 amino acids. V was trimmed by 6 bases and J by 6 bases, leaving 15 bases between them. A remark on this clone: The antigen is unknown.

Clones were sequenced by immunoSEQ multiplex PCR, and TCRdb holds only the in-frame ones, with some missing. The sample yields 100,000 to 130,000 clones, roughly nine tenths seen once. Study results and limitations: Newly diagnosed patients were reported to start with lower TCR diversity than healthy donors. It was among complete responders that baseline diversity resembled that of newly diagnosed patients. Nivolumab starters within 1 year of ASCT were excluded. Whatever underlies the repertoire differences (possibly disease activity or prior therapy) remains undefined.

All patients relapsed after autologous stem cell transplantation, and brentuximab vedotin exposure varied. Sequences were derived from peripheral blood mononuclear cells (PBMCs), sampled before the second cycle of nivolumab. The rearrangement uses TRBV6-5 and TRBJ1-5; TRBD1 is a possible D gene (6 bases). The sequence derives from a human donor with classical Hodgkin lymphoma. Here the CDR3 DNA reads TGTGCCAGCAGAAGAACCCAGGGGTTTCAGCCCCAGCATTTT. It encodes CASRRTQGFQPQHF.